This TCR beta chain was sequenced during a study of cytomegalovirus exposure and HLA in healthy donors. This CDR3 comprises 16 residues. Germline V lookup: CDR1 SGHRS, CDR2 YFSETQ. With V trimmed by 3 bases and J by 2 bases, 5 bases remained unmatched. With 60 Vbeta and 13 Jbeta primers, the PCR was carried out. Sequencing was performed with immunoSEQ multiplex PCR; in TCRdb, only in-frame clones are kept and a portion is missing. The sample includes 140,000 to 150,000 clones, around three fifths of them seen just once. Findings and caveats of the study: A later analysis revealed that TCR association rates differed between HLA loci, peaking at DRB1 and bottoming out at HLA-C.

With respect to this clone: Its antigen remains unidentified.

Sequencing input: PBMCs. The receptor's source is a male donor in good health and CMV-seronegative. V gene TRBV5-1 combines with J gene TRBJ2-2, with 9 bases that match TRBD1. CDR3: CASSSPGQGNTGELFF. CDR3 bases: TGCGCCAGCAGCTCCCCGGGACAGGGAAACACCGGGGAGCTGTTTTTT. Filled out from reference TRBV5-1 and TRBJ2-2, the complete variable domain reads KAGVTQTPRYLIKTRGQQVTLSCSPISGHRSVSWYQQTPGQGLQFLFEYFSETQRNKGNFPGRFSGRQFSNSRSEMNVSTLELGDSALYLCASSSPGQGNTGELFFGEGSRLTVL.